This is a list of T cell receptor beta chains from one sample in a study of beta chain features in type 1 diabetes. Profiling relied on immunoSEQ multiplex PCR, and the TCRdb table lists in-frame clones only, not all of them. The sample holds under 300,000 clones; roughly 8% are singletons and the top ten take approximately 0.93%. Input material: central memory CD4+ T cells from blood. The receptors stem from a woman between 18 and 29 years old in good health. Each CDR3 is given with its conserved first and last residue. A D gene is named only where the DNA matches it firmly. Clone size, where shown, is once, few, many, or a class for clones that have expanded.

V	size	J	D	CDR3	DNA
TRBV5-1	-	TRBJ2-1	-	CASRDGGGSYNEQFF	TGCGCCAGCAGAGACGGGGGAGGCTCCTACAATGAGCAGTTCTTC
TRBV7-9	-	TRBJ2-5	TRBD1	CASSLATGVTQETQYF	TGTGCCAGCAGCCTCGCGACAGGGGTAACCCAAGAGACCCAGTACTTC
TRBV7-3	few	TRBJ2-7	-	CASSLSPAVQYF	TGTGCCAGCAGCTTAAGTCCCGCCGTGCAATACTTC
TRBV30	many	TRBJ2-1	-	CALVAGRPEQFF	TGTGCCTTGGTAGCCGGGCGCCCTGAGCAGTTCTTC
TRBV27	few	TRBJ2-4	-	CAGYREGTKNIQYF	TGTGCCGGTTACAGGGAGGGGACCAAAAACATTCAGTACTTC
TRBV7-8	-	TRBJ1-5	-	CASSRLNSNQPQHF	TGTGCCAGCAGCCGGCTAAATAGCAATCAGCCCCAGCATTTT
TRBV7-2	-	TRBJ2-6	-	CASSLPVRANVLTF	TGTGCCAGCAGCTTACCAGTTCGGGCCAACGTCCTGACTTTC
TRBV19	-	TRBJ1-4	-	CASNSRRPGEKLFF	TGTGCCAGTAACTCCCGCAGGCCTGGGGAAAAACTGTTTTTT
TRBV14	few	TRBJ1-1	TRBD1	CASSPTGTGTEAFF	TGTGCCAGCAGCCCGACAGGGACGGGGACTGAAGCTTTCTTT
TRBV7-3	-	TRBJ2-3	-	CASSLTAWGDTQYF	TGTGCCAGCAGCTTAACGGCTTGGGGTGATACGCAGTATTTT
TRBV21-1	many	TRBJ1-4	-	CASSKGGGREKLFF	TGTGCCAGCAGCAAAGGGGGAGGACGGGAAAAACTGTTTTTT
TRBV4-1	-	TRBJ2-1	TRBD2	CASSQVPFSGGASNEQFF	TGCGCCAGCAGCCAAGTCCCTTTTAGCGGGGGGGCAAGCAATGAGCAGTTCTTC
TRBV2	few	TRBJ2-1	TRBD1	CARTGLGEQFF	TGTGCCAGGACAGGGTTAGGTGAGCAGTTCTTC
TRBV19	few	TRBJ1-4	TRBD1	CASSASGQPYEKLFF	TGTGCCAGTAGTGCGTCGGGACAGCCTTATGAAAAACTGTTTTTT
TRBV18	few	TRBJ2-7	TRBD1	CASSPGTGGYEQYF	TGTGCCAGCTCACCAGGGACAGGTGGATACGAGCAGTACTTC
TRBV27	-	TRBJ2-5	TRBD1	CASSFLQGEQYF	TGTGCCAGCAGTTTTCTTCAGGGGGAGCAGTACTTC
TRBV7-8	-	TRBJ2-6	-	CASSPSANVLTF	TGTGCCAGCAGCCCAAGTGCCAACGTCCTGACTTTC
TRBV6-5	-	TRBJ1-1	-	CASHWGLGNTEAFF	TGTGCCAGCCATTGGGGTTTAGGGAACACTGAAGCTTTCTTT
TRBV19	few	TRBJ2-1	TRBD1	CASSIFRDSNEQFF	TGTGCCAGTAGTATCTTCCGGGACAGCAATGAGCAGTTCTTC
TRBV5-4	-	TRBJ2-1	TRBD1	CASSKPGQSYNEQFF	TGTGCCAGCAGCAAACCGGGACAGTCTTACAATGAGCAGTTCTTC
TRBV29-1	few	TRBJ2-5	-	CSVSPSRRQETQYF	TGCAGCGTTTCTCCCAGCAGACGTCAAGAGACCCAGTACTTC
TRBV2	-	TRBJ2-2	-	CASSSTGTLLTGELFF	TGTGCCAGCAGTTCTACTGGAACACTACTTACCGGGGAGCTGTTTTTT
TRBV7-9	-	TRBJ2-7	TRBD1	CASSKGQATYEQYF	TGTGCCAGCAGCAAAGGACAGGCGACTTACGAGCAGTACTTC
TRBV27	few	TRBJ2-1	TRBD2	CASSPQRGTSGSIVREQFF	TGTGCCAGCAGTCCTCAGAGGGGGACTAGCGGGAGTATAGTCCGTGAGCAGTTCTTC
TRBV18	-	TRBJ1-2	-	CASSPGDGYGYTF	TGTGCCAGCTCACCGGGAGACGGGTATGGCTACACCTTC
TRBV4-1	-	TRBJ2-1	TRBD1	CASSPSDRGFGNEQFF	TGCGCCAGCAGCCCTTCCGACAGGGGATTTGGCAATGAGCAGTTCTTC
TRBV7-7	-	TRBJ2-1	TRBD1	CASSLVGGQGNEQFF	TGTGCTAGCAGCTTAGTAGGGGGACAGGGCAATGAGCAGTTCTTC
TRBV27	few	TRBJ2-7	-	CASSFAGHYYEQYF	TGTGCCAGCAGTTTTGCCGGACATTACTACGAGCAGTACTTC
TRBV19	-	TRBJ1-2	-	CASTAATLSGYTF	TGTGCCAGTACCGCAGCGACACTATCCGGCTACACCTTC
TRBV7-2	few	TRBJ2-3	-	CASSFVLSTRDTQYF	TGTGCCAGCAGCTTCGTCCTTTCTACGCGGGATACGCAGTATTTT
TRBV14	many	TRBJ1-4	-	CASSFRAGSTNEKLFF	TGTGCCAGCAGCTTCCGAGCGGGATCGACTAATGAAAAACTGTTTTTT
TRBV4-1	once	TRBJ1-5	-	CASRPQGPNQPQHF	TGCGCCAGCAGACCACAGGGACCGAATCAGCCCCAGCATTTT
TRBV2	-	TRBJ2-7	TRBD1	CASSGQGLAYEQYF	TGTGCCAGCAGTGGACAGGGGCTGGCCTACGAGCAGTACTTC
TRBV5-6	-	TRBJ1-3	-	CASSWTSGNTIYF	TGTGCCAGCAGCTGGACCTCTGGAAACACCATATATTTT
TRBV6-1	-	TRBJ2-2	-	CASTGGSGELFF	TGTGCCAGCACGGGGGGCAGCGGGGAGCTGTTTTTT
TRBV7-2	-	TRBJ2-7	-	CASSSLDSYEQYF	TGTGCCAGCAGCTCCCTAGACTCCTACGAGCAGTACTTC